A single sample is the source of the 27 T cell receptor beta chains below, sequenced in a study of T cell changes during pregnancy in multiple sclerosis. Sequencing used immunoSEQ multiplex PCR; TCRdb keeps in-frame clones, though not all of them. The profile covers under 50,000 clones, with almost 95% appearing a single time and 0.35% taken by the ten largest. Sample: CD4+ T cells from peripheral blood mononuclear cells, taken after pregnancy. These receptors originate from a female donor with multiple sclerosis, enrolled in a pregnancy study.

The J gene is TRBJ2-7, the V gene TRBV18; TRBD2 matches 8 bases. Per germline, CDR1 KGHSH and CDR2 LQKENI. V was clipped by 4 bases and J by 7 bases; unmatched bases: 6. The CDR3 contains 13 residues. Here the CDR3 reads CASSLGLAEEQYF. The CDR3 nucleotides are TGTGCCAGCTCACTTGGACTAGCTGAGGAGCAGTACTTC.

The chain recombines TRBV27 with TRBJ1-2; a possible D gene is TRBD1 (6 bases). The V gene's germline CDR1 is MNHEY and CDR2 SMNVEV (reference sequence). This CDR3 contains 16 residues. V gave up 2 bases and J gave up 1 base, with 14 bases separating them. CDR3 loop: CASSLMARGFNYGYTF. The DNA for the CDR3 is TGTGCCAGCAGTTTAATGGCCAGGGGTTTTAACTATGGCTACACCTTC.

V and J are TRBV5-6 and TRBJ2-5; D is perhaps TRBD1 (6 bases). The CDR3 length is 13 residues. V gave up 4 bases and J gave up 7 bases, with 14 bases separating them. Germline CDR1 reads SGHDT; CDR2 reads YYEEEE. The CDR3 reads CASSINRVATQYF. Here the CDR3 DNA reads TGTGCCAGCAGCATAAACAGGGTGGCGACCCAGTACTTC.

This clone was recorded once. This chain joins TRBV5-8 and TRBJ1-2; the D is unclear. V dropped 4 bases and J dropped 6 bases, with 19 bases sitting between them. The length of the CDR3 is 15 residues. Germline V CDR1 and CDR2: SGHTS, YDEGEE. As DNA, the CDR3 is TGTGCCAGCAGCCCAGAAGCGAGACCTAGGCATGGCTACACCTTC. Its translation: CASSPEARPRHGYTF.

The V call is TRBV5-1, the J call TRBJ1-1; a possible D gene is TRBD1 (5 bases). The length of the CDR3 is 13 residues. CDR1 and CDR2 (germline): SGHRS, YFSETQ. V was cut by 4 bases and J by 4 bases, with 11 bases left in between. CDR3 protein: CASSRGGATEAFF. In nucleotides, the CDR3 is TGCGCCAGCAGCAGGGGAGGGGCCACTGAAGCTTTCTTT.

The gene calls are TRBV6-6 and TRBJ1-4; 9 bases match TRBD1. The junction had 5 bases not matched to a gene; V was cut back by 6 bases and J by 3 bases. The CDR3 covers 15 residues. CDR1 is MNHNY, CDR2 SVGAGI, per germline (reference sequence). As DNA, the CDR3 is TGTGCCAGCAGCTTGGGACAGGGAGCTAATGAAAAACTGTTTTTT. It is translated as CASSLGQGANEKLFF.

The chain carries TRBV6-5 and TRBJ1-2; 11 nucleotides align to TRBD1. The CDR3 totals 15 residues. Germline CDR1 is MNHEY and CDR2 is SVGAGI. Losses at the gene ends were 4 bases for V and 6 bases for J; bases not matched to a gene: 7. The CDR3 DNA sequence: TGTGCCAGCAGTTCGGCCGGGACAGGGGGTAATGGCTACACCTTC. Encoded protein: CASSSAGTGGNGYTF.

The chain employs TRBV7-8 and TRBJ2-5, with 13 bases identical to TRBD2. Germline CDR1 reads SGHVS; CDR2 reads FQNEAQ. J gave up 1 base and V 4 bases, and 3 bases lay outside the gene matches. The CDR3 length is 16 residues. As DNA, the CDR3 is TGTGCCAGCAGCTGGACTAGCGGGGGTTTCCAAGAGACCCAGTACTTC. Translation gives CASSWTSGGFQETQYF.

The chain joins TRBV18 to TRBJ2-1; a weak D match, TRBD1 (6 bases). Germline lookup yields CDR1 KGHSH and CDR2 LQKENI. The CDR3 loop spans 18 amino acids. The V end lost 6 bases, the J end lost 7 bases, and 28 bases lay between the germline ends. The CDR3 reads CASSPLPTMGANRNEQFF. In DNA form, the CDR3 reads TGTGCCAGCTCTCCTCTCCCCACCATGGGGGCGAATAGGAATGAGCAGTTCTTC.

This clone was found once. The CDR3 protein is CASSFLPGQSTGELFF. CDR3 coding DNA: TGTGCCAGCAGCTTTCTACCGGGACAGAGCACCGGGGAGCTGTTTTTT. This sequence joins TRBV7-3 and TRBJ2-2; 7 positions agree with TRBD1. CDR3 size: 16 residues. Germline V lookup: CDR1 SGHTA, CDR2 FQGTGA. V lost 3 bases and J lost 4; bases outside the gene matches: 8.

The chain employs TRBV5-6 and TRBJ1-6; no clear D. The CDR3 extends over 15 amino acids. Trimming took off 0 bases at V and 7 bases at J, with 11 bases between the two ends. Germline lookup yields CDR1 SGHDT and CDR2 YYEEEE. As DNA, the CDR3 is TGTGCCAGCAGCTTGGCCGGGGTGACAAATTCACCCCTCCACTTT. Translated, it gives CASSLAGVTNSPLHF.

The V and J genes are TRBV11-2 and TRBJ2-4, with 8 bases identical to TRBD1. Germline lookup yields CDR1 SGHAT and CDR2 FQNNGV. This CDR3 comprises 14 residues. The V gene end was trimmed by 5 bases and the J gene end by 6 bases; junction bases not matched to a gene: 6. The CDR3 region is CASSDHRGLNIQYF. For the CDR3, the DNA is TGTGCCAGCAGCGACCACAGGGGGTTAAACATTCAGTACTTC. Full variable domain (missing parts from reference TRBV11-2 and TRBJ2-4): EAGVAQSPRYKIIEKRQSVAFWCNPISGHATLYWYQQILGQGPKLLIQFQNNGVVDDSQLPKDRFSAERLKGVDSTLKIQPAKLEDSAVYLCASSDHRGLNIQYFGAGTRLSVL.

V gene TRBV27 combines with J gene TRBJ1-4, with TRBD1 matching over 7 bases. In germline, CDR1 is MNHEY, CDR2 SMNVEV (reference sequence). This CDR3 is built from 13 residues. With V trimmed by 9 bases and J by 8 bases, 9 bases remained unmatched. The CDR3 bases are TGTGCCAGTAGCAGGGGGGTCGAGGAAAAACTGTTTTTT. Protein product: CASSRGVEEKLFF.

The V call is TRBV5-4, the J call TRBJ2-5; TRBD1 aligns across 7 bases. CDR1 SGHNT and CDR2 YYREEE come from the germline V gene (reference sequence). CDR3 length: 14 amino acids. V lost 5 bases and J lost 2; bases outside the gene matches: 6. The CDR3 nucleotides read TGTGCCAGCAGTCCGGGACAGCCTCAAGAGACCCAGTACTTC. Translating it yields CASSPGQPQETQYF.

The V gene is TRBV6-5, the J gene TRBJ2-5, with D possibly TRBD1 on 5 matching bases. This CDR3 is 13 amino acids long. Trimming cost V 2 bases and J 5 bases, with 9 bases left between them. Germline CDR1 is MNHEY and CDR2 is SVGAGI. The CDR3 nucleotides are TGTGCCAGCAGTTACAGGGGCAGGGAGACCCAGTACTTC. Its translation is CASSYRGRETQYF.

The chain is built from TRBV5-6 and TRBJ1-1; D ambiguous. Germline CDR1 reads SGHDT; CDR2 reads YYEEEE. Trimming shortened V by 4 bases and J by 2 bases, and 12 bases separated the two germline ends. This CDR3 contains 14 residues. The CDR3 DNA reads TGTGCCAGCAGCCCGCAGGTCCGAAACACTGAAGCTTTCTTT. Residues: CASSPQVRNTEAFF.

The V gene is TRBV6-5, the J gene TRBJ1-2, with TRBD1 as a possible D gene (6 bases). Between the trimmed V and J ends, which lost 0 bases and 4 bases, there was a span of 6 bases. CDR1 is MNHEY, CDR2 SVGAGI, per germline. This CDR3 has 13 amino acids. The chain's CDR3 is CASSYSGGYGYTF. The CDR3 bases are TGTGCCAGCAGTTACTCAGGGGGCTATGGCTACACCTTC.

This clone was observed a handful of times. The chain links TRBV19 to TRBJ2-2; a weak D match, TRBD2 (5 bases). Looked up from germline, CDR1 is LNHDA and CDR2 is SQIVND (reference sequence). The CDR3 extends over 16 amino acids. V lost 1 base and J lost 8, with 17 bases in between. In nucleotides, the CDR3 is TGTGCCAGTAGTATAGCTACCTCGGGATCCAGGGGGGAGCTGTTTTTT. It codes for CASSIATSGSRGELFF.

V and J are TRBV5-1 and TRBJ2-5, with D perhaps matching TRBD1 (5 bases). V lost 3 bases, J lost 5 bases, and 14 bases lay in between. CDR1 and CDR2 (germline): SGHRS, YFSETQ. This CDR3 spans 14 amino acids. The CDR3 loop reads CASSSGSGRETQYF. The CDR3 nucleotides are TGCGCCAGCAGCTCAGGGTCCGGAAGGGAGACCCAGTACTTC.

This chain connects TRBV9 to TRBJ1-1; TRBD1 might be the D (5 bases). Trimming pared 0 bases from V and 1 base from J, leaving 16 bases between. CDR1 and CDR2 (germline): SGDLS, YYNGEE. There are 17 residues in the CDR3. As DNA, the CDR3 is TGTGCCAGCAGCGTAGGGGCAGGGTTTGGCGGGAACACTGAAGCTTTCTTT. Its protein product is CASSVGAGFGGNTEAFF. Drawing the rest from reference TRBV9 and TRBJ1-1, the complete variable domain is DSGVTQTPKHLITATGQRVTLRCSPRSGDLSVYWYQQSLDQGLQFLIQYYNGEERAKGNILERFSAQQFPDLHSELNLSSLELGDSALYFCASSVGAGFGGNTEAFFGQGTRLTVV.

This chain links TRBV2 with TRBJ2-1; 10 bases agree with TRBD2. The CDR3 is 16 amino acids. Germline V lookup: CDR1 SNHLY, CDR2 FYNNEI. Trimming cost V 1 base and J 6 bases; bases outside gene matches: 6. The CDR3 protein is CASSEVGLAGVNEQFF. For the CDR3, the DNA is TGTGCCAGCAGTGAAGTGGGTCTAGCGGGGGTCAATGAGCAGTTCTTC.

As DNA, the CDR3 is TGTGCCAGCAGAACCGGGACAGAGAATTCACCCCTCCACTTT. This translates into CASRTGTENSPLHF. This chain joins TRBV2 and TRBJ1-6; 7 nucleotides line up with TRBD1. J gave up 7 bases and V 6 bases, and 6 bases lay outside the gene matches. Germline V lookup: CDR1 SNHLY, CDR2 FYNNEI. This CDR3 is built from 14 residues.

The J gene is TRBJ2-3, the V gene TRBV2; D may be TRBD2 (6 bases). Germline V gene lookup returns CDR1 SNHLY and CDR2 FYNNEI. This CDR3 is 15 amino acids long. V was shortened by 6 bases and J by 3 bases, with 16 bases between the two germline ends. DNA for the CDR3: TGTGCCAGCAGCCAAACGGGACTCCCAACAGATACGCAGTATTTT. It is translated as CASSQTGLPTDTQYF.

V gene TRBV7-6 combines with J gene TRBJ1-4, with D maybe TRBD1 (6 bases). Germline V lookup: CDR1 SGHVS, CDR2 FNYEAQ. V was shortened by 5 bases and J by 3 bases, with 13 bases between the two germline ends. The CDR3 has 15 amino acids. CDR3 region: CASSQPTGANEKLFF. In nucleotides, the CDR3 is TGTGCCAGCAGCCAACCGACAGGAGCTAATGAAAAACTGTTTTTT. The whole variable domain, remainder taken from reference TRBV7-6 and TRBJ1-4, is GAGVSQSPRYKVTKRGQDVALRCDPISGHVSLYWYRQALGQGPEFLTYFNYEAQQDKSGLPNDRFSAERPEGSISTLTIQRTEQRDSAMYRCASSQPTGANEKLFFGSGTQLSVL.

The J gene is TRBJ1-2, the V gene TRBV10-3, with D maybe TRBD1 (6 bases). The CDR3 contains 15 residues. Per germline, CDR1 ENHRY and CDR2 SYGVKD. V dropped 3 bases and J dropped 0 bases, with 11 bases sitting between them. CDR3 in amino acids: CAISDGGAANYGYTF. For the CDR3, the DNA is TGTGCCATCAGTGATGGGGGGGCCGCTAACTATGGCTACACCTTC.

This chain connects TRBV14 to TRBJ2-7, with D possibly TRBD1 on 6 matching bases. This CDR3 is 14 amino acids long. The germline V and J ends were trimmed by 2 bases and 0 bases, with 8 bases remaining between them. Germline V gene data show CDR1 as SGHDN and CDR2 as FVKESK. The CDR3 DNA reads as TGTGCCAGCAGCCAAACGACAGGCTCCTACGAGCAGTACTTC. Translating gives CASSQTTGSYEQYF. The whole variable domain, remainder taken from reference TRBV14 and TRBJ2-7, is EAGVTQFPSHSVIEKGQTVTLRCDPISGHDNLYWYRRVMGKEIKFLLHFVKESKQDESGMPNNRFLAERTGGTYSTLKVQPAELEDSGVYFCASSQTTGSYEQYFGPGTRLTVT.

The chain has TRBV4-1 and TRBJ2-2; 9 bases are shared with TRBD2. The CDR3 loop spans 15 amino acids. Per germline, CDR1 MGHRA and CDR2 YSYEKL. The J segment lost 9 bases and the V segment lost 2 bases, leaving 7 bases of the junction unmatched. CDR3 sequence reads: CASSQPSGVRRELFF. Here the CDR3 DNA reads TGCGCCAGCAGCCAACCTAGCGGGGTCCGCAGGGAGCTGTTTTTT.